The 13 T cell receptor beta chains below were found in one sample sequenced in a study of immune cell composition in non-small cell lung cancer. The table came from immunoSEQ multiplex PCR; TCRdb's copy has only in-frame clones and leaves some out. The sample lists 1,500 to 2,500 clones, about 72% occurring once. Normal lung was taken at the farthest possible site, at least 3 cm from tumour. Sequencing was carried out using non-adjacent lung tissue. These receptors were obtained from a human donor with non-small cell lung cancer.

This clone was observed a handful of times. CDR3: CASSVEKYTEAFF. The CDR3 nucleotides are TGTGCCAGCAGTGTCGAGAAGTACACTGAAGCTTTCTTT. This rearrangement joins TRBV6-1 to TRBJ1-1; the D is unclear. This CDR3 region has 13 residues. Per the germline V gene, CDR1 is MNHNS and CDR2 is SASEGT. The ends were cut back, 4 bases at V and 3 bases at J, with 9 bases in the middle.

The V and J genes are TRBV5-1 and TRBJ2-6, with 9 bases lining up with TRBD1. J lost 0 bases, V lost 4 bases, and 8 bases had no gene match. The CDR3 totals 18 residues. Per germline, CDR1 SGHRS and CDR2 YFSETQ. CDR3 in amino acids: CASSLQGARSSGANVLTF. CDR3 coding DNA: TGCGCCAGCAGCCTACAGGGGGCGAGGAGCTCTGGGGCCAACGTCCTGACTTTC.

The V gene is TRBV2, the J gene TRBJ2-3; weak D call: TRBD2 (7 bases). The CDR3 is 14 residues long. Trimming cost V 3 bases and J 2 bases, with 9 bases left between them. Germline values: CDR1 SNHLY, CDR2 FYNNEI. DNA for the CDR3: TGTGCCAGCAGTGAGGGGGGGCTCACAGATACGCAGTATTTT. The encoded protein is CASSEGGLTDTQYF.

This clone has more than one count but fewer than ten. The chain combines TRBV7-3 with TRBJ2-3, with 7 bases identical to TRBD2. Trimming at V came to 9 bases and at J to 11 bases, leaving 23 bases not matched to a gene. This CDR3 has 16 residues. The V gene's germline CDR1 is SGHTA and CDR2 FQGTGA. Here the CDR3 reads CARIGKPGLSHIKQYF. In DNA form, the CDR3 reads TGTGCCAGAATTGGGAAACCGGGACTATCACATATCAAGCAGTATTTT.

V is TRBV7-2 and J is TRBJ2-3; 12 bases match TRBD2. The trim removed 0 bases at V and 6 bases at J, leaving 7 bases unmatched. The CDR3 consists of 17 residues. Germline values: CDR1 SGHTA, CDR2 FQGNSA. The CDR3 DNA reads TGTGCCAGCAGCTTAGCCCCACTAGCGGGAGGTGTTGATACGCAGTATTTT. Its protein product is CASSLAPLAGGVDTQYF.

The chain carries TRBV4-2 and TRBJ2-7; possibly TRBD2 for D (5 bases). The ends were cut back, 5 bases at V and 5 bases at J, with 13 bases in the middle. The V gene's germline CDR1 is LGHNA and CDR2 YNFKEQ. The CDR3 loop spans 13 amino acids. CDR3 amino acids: CASSFRGFDEQYF. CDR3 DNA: TGTGCCAGCAGCTTCCGGGGTTTCGACGAGCAGTACTTC.

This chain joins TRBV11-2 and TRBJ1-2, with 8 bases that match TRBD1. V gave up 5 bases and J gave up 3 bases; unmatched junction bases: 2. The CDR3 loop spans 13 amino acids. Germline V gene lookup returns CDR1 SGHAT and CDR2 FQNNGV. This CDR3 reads CASSPGQDYGYTF. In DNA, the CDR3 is TGTGCCAGCAGCCCGGGACAGGACTATGGCTACACCTTC.

The CDR3, as DNA: TGTGCCAGCAGTCAACGGTCGGGGGGGTTGGGCACTGAAGCTTTCTTT. This gives the protein CASSQRSGGLGTEAFF. This chain joins TRBV28 and TRBJ1-1; the D gene is possibly TRBD1 (5 bases). Germline assignment: CDR1 MDHEN and CDR2 SYDVKM. The length of the CDR3 is 16 residues. V was shortened by 5 bases and J by 4 bases, with 20 bases between the two germline ends.

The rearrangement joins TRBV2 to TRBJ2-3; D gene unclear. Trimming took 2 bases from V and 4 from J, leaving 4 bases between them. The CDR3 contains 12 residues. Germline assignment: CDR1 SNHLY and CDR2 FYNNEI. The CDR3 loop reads CASSELADTQYF. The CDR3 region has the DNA TGTGCCAGCAGTGAACTAGCAGATACGCAGTATTTT. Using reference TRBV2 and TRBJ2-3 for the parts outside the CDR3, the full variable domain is EPEVTQTPSHQVTQMGQEVILRCVPISNHLYFYWYRQILGQKVEFLVSFYNNEISEKSEIFDDQFSVERPDGSNFTLKIRSTKLEDSAMYFCASSELADTQYFGPGTRLTVL.

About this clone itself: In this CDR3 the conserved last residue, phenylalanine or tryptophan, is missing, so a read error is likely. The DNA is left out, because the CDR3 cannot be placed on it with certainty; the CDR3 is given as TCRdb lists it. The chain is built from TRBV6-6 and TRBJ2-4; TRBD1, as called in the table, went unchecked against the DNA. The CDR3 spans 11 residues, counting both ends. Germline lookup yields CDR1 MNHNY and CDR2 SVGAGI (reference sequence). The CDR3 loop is CARSIRDREKG.

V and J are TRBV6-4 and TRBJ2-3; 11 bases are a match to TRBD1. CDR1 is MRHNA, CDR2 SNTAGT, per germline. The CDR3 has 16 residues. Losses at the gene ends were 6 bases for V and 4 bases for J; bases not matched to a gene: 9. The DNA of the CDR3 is TGTGCCAGCAGCGAGACAAGGGGACAGGGGGCAGATACGCAGTATTTT. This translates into CASSETRGQGADTQYF.

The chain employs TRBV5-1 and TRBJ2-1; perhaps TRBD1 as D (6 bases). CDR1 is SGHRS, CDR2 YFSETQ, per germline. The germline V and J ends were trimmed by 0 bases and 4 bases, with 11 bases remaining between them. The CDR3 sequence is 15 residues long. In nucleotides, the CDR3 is TGCGCCAGCAGCTTGGGACAGGAGGAGTACAATGAGCAGTTCTTC. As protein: CASSLGQEEYNEQFF.

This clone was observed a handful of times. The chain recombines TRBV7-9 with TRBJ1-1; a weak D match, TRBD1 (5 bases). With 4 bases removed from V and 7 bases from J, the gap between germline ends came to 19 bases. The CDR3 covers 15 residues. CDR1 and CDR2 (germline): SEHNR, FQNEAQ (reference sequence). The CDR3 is CASSWDASRGGEAFF. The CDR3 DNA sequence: TGTGCCAGCAGCTGGGACGCCTCACGGGGGGGTGAAGCTTTCTTT.